This TCR beta chain was captured in a study of cytomegalovirus exposure and HLA in healthy donors (dated by TCRdb to about 2017). About the study as a whole: According to an earlier analysis of 550 to 700 of the donors, about 179 million T cells yielded 117 million unique TCR beta sequences and roughly 280 Gb of sequence data. Four to six DR-DQ haplotypes were handled as single units for association and clustering, since linkage in the cohort was strong. The study aimed to test whether signatures of past pathogen exposure could be identified by cataloging public T cell receptors. Among the roughly 380 genotyped donors, 75% to 90% belonged to the genetic ancestry cluster associated with self-reported Caucasian donors. To predict cytomegalovirus infection status, the study brought together high-throughput TCR immunosequencing, statistical association of individual TCRs with disease status, and machine learning. The study profiled the T cell repertoires of hundreds of subjects by immunosequencing and related them to cytomegalovirus serostatus. A later analysis re-examined previously published TCR beta repertoires from around 670 donors and added high-resolution HLA genotyping to investigate patterns of TCR occurrence. In the later analysis, no new phenotypic data were used to find candidate immune exposures; instead, reliance was placed on TCR beta sequences and their occurrence across donors. Besides the first cohort of roughly 640 subjects, a separate validation cohort made up of around 120 different subjects was used. Class I and class II HLA loci were covered by the typing at four-digit resolution. Donor age, sex, ethnicity and CMV serostatus were collected together with the repertoire data. On average, roughly 200,000 unique TCR beta nucleotide sequences were sequenced per donor among more than 350 genotyped donors of the cohort, with 15% to 20% of those sequences being non-productive. The number of typed donors differed by locus: roughly 620-640 for A, B, C, DRB1 and DQB1; 522 for DQA1; approximately 610 for DPA1; and 400 to 480 for DPB1. An early release that covered 500 to 800 HLA-typed donors contained about 290 gigabases of sequencing data and 70 million to 100 million unique TCR sequences. An earlier analysis of approximately 640 of the donors applied high-throughput TCR beta sequencing to assess whether each TCR beta V gene segment acted as functional or pseudogenic. All discovery cohort repertoires had been generated using a single sequencing platform. In a later genetic analysis, genome-wide SNP genotypes for about 65% of the 666 donors were used, and that subset was treated as a discovery cohort. Findings and caveats that apply to the study as a whole: In a later analysis, several top co-occurrence clusters were reported to appear linked to parvovirus B19, influenza, CMV and Epstein-Barr virus. The only immune exposure information available for the cohort was CMV serostatus. In an earlier analysis of some 500 of the donors, most TCR beta V segments appeared in productive rearrangements about 90% or about 30% of the time, broadly matching IMGT annotations. The earlier analysis of nearly 600 of the donors excluded 15 to 20 rarely observed V segments, including chromosome 9 orphons, because counts were too low. This cohort had only TCR beta chains sequenced, and the lack of alpha or paired-chain data limited which features could be detected. The authors suggested that the approach could potentially be generalized to other disease states and immunological phenotypes. Linkage disequilibrium might explain the correlated functional status among segregating V segments, but an unknown experimental factor could not be excluded. Across donors, most TCR sequences were observed very rarely, whereas some public TCRs were present in many individuals. At a false discovery rate of 0.05, a later analysis linked about 17,000 TCR beta sequences to specific HLA alleles. HLA typing was unavailable for some donors at each locus, so association tests used only the typed subset. A later genetic analysis associated a missense DCLRE1C variant with V-gene and J-gene trimming of TCR beta chains, and an independent cohort replicated the association. The classifier was reported to diagnose cytomegalovirus status with high specificity and sensitivity in both the original and validation cohorts. Some IMGT-functional V segments, including TRBV6-2 and TRBV6-3, could not be distinguished by the 87-base-pair reads and were therefore excluded. In a later analysis, the rate of TCR association differed among HLA loci, with DRB1 alleles having the most associated TCRs and HLA-C alleles having the fewest. In a later analysis, most CMV-associated TCR beta chains were found to appear HLA-restricted, with HLA associations seemingly driven largely by CMV exposure. A further reported finding was that TCR beta sequences accurately predicted the HLA-A and HLA-B alleles for most subjects in the first cohort. The study listed 164 TCR beta chains as associated with cytomegalovirus. Roughly uniform sequencing depth across donors was assumed in presence/absence analyses, although this assumption may not hold. According to a later genetic analysis, donors in an Asian-associated ancestry cluster had fewer N-insertions in productive TCRs than the roughly 700-donor mean. Assigning TCR associations to individual alleles was difficult when HLA alleles, especially DR and DQ, strongly co-occurred. A group of highly shared sequence variants was considered likely to be a technical artifact of the sequencing pipeline. A few of the identified cytomegalovirus-associated TCR beta chains were confirmed in vitro to be specific for cytomegalovirus antigens. A later analysis found that HLA-associated TCR beta chains were more clonally expanded and had lower generation probabilities than equally common non-associated chains.

The cohort consisted of 600 to 750 healthy bone marrow donors. At the time of sampling, every cohort member was nominally healthy, though immune exposures that went unrecorded were likely present. The donor was CMV seropositive and was included in the group of 270 or so seropositive cohort members. Every donor gave a peripheral blood sample, and the peripheral blood mononuclear cells from that sample were used for TCR beta sequencing. The Qiagen DNeasy Blood Extraction Kit was used to extract genomic DNA from the blood cell samples. A few counts support this clone. What antigen it recognizes has not been identified. No base quality information exists; no much larger clone differs at one position. Preparation of the library involved the immunoSEQ multiplex PCR assay. A mixture of 60 forward primers for TCR Vbeta segments and 13 reverse primers for TCR Jbeta segments was used in the multiplex PCR. The CDR3 region of rearranged TCR beta genes was amplified from genomic DNA by a multiplex PCR assay. Amplified TCR beta libraries were sequenced as 87-base-pair reads on the Illumina HiSeq System. The authors processed their data as follows. A later analysis counted some 74 million unique TCR beta chains across the 666 repertoires, and 10 million to 11 million of these chains were shared by at least two donors. To remove PCR and sequencing errors, raw reads were error-corrected and collapsed into unique sequences using a nearest-neighbor algorithm that merged closely related sequences. Alignment of CDR3 sequences to IMGT reference sequences was used to assign V, D and J gene segments. For a sequence to be retained, a match of at least six nucleotides was required to both a V gene segment and a J gene segment. A rearrangement counted as productive if the CDR3 had no stop codons and remained in frame with V and J, and every other rearrangement counted as non-productive. Following IMGT convention, CDR3 was defined as the stretch from the second conserved V-encoded cysteine up to the conserved J-encoded phenylalanine. Sequences without an unambiguous match to a single V gene segment were excluded from the earlier analysis of 587 of the donors. An earlier analysis of several hundred of the donors called V segments functional above 56.7% productive rearrangements and segregating when the between-donor standard deviation exceeded 5%. A statistical classification framework was built for diagnosing cytomegalovirus status from the catalog of TCR beta chain sequences. In a later analysis, V and J genes were assigned by comparing TCR nucleotide sequences against IMGT/GENE-DB human TR gene sequences. The TCRdist pipeline was used in a later analysis to assign CDR3 sequences and most-parsimonious VDJ recombination scenarios. In a later analysis, each TCR beta chain was defined by its CDR3 amino acid sequence together with its V-gene family, and reads without a unique V-gene family were excluded. As a way to deal with suspected cross-contamination and a sequencing artifact, a later analysis dropped roughly 620 nucleotide sequences that were highly shared and had low generation probability. In a later analysis, a clonal expansion index was calculated for each public chain from normalized within-repertoire ranks of inferred template counts. Generation probabilities in a later analysis came from a VDJ recombination model fitted to out-of-frame rearrangements, and those results were checked against IGoR. Hypergeometric tests were used in a later analysis to score TCR-TCR, TCR-HLA and TCR-CMV co-occurrence, with a repertoire-size bias correction applied to the TCR pairs. A later analysis estimated false discovery rates by permuting HLA or CMV assignments 20 times. In a later analysis, co-occurring TCRs were grouped using DBSCAN, and TCRdist sequence similarity was added for clustering within HLA-allele-positive subsets. Co-occurrence clustering excluded repertoires with fewer than 30,000 or more than 120,000 public chains, plus five with anomalous nucleotide sharing. TCRdb took this table from immuneACCESS and kept in-frame rearrangements with V and J called. Such tables lack part of the clones; where checked against another copy, unresolved V genes explain under half of the gap, and the rest is unexplained. The D gene and trimming were derived from the DNA, and the V and J assignments and clone size from that table. This sample comprises roughly 180,000 clones, roughly 8.7% of them detected only once. Approximately 1.5% of the sample is in the top ten clones.

The junction carries 15 bases between V and J, which are trimmed by 0 bases and 12 bases respectively. Taken from cysteine to phenylalanine, the CDR3 has 14 residues. Only the CDR3 DNA stays, 42 bases, in frame from base 1. The germline V gene provides CDR1 SGHDT and CDR2 YYEEEE. The sample comprised PBMCs. The clonotype comes from a woman aged 30 to 39 in good health and CMV-seropositive. Recombination joined TRBV5-6 with TRBJ1-4; a confident D gene designation cannot be given. CDR3 region: CASSLGQEISELFF. The DNA sequence follows: TGTGCCAGCAGCTTGGGCCAGGAAATTTCGGAACTGTTTTTT.